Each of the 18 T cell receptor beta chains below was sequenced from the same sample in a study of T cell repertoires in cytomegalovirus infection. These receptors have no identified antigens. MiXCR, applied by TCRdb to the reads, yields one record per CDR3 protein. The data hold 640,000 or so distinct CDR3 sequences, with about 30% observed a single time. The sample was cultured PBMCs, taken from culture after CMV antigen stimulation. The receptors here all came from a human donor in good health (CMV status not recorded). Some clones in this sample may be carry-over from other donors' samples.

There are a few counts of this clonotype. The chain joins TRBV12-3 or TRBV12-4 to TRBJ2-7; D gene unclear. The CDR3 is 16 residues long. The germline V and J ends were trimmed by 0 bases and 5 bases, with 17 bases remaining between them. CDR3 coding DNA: TGTGCCAGCAGTTTAGCGGGAAGGGTAGTTCTCCACGAGCAGTACTTC. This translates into CASSLAGRVVLHEQYF.

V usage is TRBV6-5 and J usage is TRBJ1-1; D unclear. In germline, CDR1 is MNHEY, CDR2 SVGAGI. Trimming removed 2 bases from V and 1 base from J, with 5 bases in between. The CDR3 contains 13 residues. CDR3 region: CASSYGKNTEAFF. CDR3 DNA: TGTGCCAGCAGTTACGGGAAGAACACTGAAGCTTTCTTT.

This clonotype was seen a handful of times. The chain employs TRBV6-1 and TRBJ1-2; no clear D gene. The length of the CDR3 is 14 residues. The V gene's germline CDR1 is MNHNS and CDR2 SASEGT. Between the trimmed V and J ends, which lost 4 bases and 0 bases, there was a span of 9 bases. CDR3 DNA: TGTGCCAGCAGTGTTCGGCCAACTAACTATGGCTACACCTTC. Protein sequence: CASSVRPTNYGYTF.

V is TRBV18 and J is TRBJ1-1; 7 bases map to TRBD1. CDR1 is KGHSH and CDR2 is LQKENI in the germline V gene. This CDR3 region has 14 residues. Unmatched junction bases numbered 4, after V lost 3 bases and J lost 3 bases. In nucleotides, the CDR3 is TGTGCCAGCTCACCGACAGGGAGGGACACTGAAGCTTTCTTT. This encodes CASSPTGRDTEAFF.

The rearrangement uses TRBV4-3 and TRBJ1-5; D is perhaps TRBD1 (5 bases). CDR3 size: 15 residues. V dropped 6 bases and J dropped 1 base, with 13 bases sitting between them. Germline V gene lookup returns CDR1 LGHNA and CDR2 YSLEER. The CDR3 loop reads CASSQDGASNQPQHF. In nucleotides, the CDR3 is TGCGCCAGCAGTCAGGACGGGGCCAGCAATCAGCCCCAGCATTTT.

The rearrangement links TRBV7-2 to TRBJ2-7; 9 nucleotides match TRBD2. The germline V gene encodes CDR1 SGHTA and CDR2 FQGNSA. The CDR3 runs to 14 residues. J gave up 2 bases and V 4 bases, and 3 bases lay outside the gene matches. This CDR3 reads CASSWREGAYEQYF. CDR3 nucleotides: TGTGCCAGCAGCTGGCGGGAGGGCGCCTACGAGCAGTACTTC.

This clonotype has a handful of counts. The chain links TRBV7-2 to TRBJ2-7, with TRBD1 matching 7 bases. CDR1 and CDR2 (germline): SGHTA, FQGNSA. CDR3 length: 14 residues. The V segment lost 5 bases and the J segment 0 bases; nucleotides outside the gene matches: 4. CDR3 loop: CASSGQALSYEQYF. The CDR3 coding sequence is TGTGCCAGCAGCGGACAGGCCCTCTCCTACGAGCAGTACTTC.

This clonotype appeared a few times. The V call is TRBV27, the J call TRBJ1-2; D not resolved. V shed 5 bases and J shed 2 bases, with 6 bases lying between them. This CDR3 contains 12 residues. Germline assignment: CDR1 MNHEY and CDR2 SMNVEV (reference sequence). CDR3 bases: TGTGCCAGCAGTGGTCCCAACTATGGCTACACCTTC. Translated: CASSGPNYGYTF.

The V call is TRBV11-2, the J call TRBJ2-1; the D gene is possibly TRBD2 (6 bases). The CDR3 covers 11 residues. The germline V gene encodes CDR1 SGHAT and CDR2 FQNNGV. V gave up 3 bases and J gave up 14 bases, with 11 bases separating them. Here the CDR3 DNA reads TGTGCCAGCAGCTTGGAGGGTCCAAAGTTCTTC. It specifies CASSLEGPKFF.

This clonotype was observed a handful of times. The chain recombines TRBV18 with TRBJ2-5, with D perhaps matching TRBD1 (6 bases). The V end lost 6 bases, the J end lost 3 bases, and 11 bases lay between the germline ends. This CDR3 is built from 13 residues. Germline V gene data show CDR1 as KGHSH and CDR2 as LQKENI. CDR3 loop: CASSSGQEETQYF. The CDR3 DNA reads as TGTGCCAGCTCTTCGGGACAAGAAGAGACCCAGTACTTC.

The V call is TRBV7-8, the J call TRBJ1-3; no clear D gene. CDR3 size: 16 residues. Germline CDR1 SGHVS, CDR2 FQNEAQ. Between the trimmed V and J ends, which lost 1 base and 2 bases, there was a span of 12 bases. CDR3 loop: CASSLVWGSPGNTIYF. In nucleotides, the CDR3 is TGTGCCAGCAGCTTAGTCTGGGGATCCCCTGGAAACACCATATATTTT.

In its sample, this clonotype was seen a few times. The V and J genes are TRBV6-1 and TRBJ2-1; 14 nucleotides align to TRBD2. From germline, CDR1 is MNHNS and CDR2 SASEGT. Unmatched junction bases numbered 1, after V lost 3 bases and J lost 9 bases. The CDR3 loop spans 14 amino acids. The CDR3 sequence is CASSEGLAGAEQFF. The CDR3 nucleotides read TGTGCCAGCAGTGAGGGACTAGCGGGAGCTGAGCAGTTCTTC.

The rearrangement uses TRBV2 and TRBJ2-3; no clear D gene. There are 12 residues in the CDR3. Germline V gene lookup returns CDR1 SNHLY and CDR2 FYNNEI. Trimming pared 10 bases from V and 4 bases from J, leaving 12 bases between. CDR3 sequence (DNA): TGTGCCAACCACATACGGGCAGATACGCAGTATTTT. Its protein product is CANHIRADTQYF.

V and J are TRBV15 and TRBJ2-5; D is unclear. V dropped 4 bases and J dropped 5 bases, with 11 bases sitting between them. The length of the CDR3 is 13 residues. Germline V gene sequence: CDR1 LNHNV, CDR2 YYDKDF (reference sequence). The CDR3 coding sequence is TGTGCCACCAGCATAAGGCGTCCGGAGACCCAGTACTTC. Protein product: CATSIRRPETQYF.

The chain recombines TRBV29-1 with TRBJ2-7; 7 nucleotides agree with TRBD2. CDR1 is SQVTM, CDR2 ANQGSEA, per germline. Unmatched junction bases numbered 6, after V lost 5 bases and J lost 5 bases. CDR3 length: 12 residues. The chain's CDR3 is CSVRSSGDEQYF. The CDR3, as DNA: TGCAGCGTTCGGTCTAGCGGCGACGAGCAGTACTTC.

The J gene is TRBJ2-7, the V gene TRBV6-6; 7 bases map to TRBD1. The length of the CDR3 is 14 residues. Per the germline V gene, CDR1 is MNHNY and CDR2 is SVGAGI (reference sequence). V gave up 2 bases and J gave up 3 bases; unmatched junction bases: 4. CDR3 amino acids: CASSYLDRVYEQYF. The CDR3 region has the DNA TGTGCCAGCAGTTACCTAGACAGGGTCTACGAGCAGTACTTC.

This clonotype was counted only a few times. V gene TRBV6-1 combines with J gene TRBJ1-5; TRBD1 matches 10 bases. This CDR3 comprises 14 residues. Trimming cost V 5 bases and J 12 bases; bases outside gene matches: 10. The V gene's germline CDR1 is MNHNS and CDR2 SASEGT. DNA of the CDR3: TGTGCCAGCAGTTGGGACAGGGGAGGTCCCGGCCAGCATTTT. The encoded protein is CASSWDRGGPGQHF.

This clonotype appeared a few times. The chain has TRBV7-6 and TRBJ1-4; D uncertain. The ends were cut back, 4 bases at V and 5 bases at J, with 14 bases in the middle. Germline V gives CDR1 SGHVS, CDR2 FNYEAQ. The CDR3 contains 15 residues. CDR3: CASSSSLTRNEKLFF. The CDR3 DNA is TGTGCCAGCAGCTCGAGTCTAACAAGGAATGAAAAACTGTTTTTT.